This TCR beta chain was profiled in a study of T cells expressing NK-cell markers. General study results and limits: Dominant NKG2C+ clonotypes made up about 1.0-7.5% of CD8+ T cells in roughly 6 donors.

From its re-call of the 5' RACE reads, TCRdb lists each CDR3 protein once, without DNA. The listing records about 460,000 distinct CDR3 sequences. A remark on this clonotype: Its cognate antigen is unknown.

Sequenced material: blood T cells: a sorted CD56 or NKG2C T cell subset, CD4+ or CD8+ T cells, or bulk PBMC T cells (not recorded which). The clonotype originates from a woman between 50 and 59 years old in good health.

CDR3 sequence: CASSRTSGMGAKNIQYF. The gene calls are TRBV3-1 and TRBJ2-4; the D call from TCRdb, TRBD2, cannot be confirmed without DNA. The CDR3 has 17 amino acids. Germline V gene lookup returns CDR1 LGHDT and CDR2 YNNKEL (reference sequence).